Listed below are T cell receptor beta chains from one sample, sequenced in a study of blood T cell repertoires in COVID-19. The repertoire was sequenced with immunoSEQ multiplex PCR; TCRdb's copy has only in-frame clones and lacks some. The table records 130,000 or so clones, 75% to 90% of them present only once. Sequenced material: peripheral blood. The receptor source for this set is a man in his 70s with active or convalescent COVID-19. Both conserved end residues are part of each CDR3. Fields, in order: clone size, V gene, D gene, J gene, CDR3 DNA, CDR3 protein. D genes are given only for firm matches. The size of a clone is reported for some rows only, either as once, few or many, or as a class for expanded clones.

clone_size: -
v_call: TRBV10-1
d_call: TRBD1
j_call: TRBJ2-5
cdr3_nt: TGCGCCAGCAGTGACGGACAGGGGGTAGTGTGGTTAGAGACCCAGTACTTC
cdr3_aa: CASSDGQGVVWLETQYF

clone_size: -
v_call: TRBV4-2
d_call: TRBD2
j_call: TRBJ2-3
cdr3_nt: TGTGCCAGCAGCCAAGAACGGGCTAGCGGGAGTCTCACAGATACGCAGTATTTT
cdr3_aa: CASSQERASGSLTDTQYF

clone_size: -
v_call: TRBV11-2
d_call: -
j_call: TRBJ1-1
cdr3_nt: TGTGCCAGCAGGGGGGGGCCCACTGAAGCTTTCTTT
cdr3_aa: CASRGGPTEAFF

clone_size: once
v_call: TRBV3-1/TRBV3-2
d_call: TRBD1
j_call: TRBJ1-2
cdr3_nt: TGTGCCAGCAGCAAGGGACAGGGTGACGGCTACACCTTC
cdr3_aa: CASSKGQGDGYTF

clone_size: -
v_call: TRBV4-1
d_call: -
j_call: TRBJ2-2
cdr3_nt: TGCGCCAGCAGTTCGGACAACTTGAAGGGGGAGCTGTTTTTT
cdr3_aa: CASSSDNLKGELFF

clone_size: -
v_call: TRBV30
d_call: -
j_call: TRBJ1-5
cdr3_nt: TGTGCCTGGAGCCGGGCAGGGGTTAGCAATCAGCCCCAGCATTTT
cdr3_aa: CAWSRAGVSNQPQHF

clone_size: -
v_call: TRBV4-1
d_call: -
j_call: TRBJ1-6
cdr3_nt: TGCGCCAGCAGCCAAGCTCAGGGGAGCTCCTATAATTCACCCCTCCACTTT
cdr3_aa: CASSQAQGSSYNSPLHF

clone_size: -
v_call: TRBV12-3/TRBV12-4
d_call: TRBD1
j_call: TRBJ2-7
cdr3_nt: TGTGCCAGCAGCCCCCAGGGGGACGAGCAGTACTTC
cdr3_aa: CASSPQGDEQYF

clone_size: -
v_call: TRBV28
d_call: -
j_call: TRBJ1-6
cdr3_nt: TGTGCCAGCAGTTCCTCCCTCCTTTACACCCTCCACTTT
cdr3_aa: CASSSSLLYTLHF

clone_size: -
v_call: TRBV9
d_call: TRBD2
j_call: TRBJ2-5
cdr3_nt: TGTGCCAGCAGCGTTACTAGCGGGAGGGCCCTAGAGACCCAGTACTTC
cdr3_aa: CASSVTSGRALETQYF

clone_size: -
v_call: TRBV7-9
d_call: TRBD2
j_call: TRBJ2-7
cdr3_nt: TGTGCCAGCAGCTTGGGACTAGCGGAATCCTACGAGCAGTACTTC
cdr3_aa: CASSLGLAESYEQYF

clone_size: -
v_call: TRBV10-3
d_call: TRBD1
j_call: TRBJ1-1
cdr3_nt: TGTGCCTCCTGGTCCCAGGGGGCGGGTGAAGCTTTCTTT
cdr3_aa: CASWSQGAGEAFF

clone_size: -
v_call: TRBV2
d_call: TRBD1
j_call: TRBJ1-2
cdr3_nt: TGTGCCAGCAGCGGGGACAGTCGTGGAGGCTACACCTTC
cdr3_aa: CASSGDSRGGYTF

clone_size: -
v_call: TRBV29-1
d_call: TRBD1
j_call: TRBJ1-1
cdr3_nt: TGCAGCGCCCCCGGGACAGGATATGAAGCTTTCTTT
cdr3_aa: CSAPGTGYEAFF

clone_size: -
v_call: TRBV29-1
d_call: -
j_call: TRBJ2-2
cdr3_nt: TGCAGCGTTGGGACACCTAACACCGGGGAGCTGTTTTTT
cdr3_aa: CSVGTPNTGELFF

clone_size: -
v_call: TRBV28
d_call: -
j_call: TRBJ1-5
cdr3_nt: TGTGCCAGCAGTCCTCCTCCTGGGCAGAGCAATCAGCCCCAGCATTTT
cdr3_aa: CASSPPPGQSNQPQHF

clone_size: -
v_call: TRBV6-2/TRBV6-3
d_call: TRBD1
j_call: TRBJ1-4
cdr3_nt: TGTGCCAGCAGTCCCGCCGGGACAGGGAATGAAAAACTGTTTTTT
cdr3_aa: CASSPAGTGNEKLFF

clone_size: -
v_call: TRBV7-8
d_call: -
j_call: TRBJ2-3
cdr3_nt: TGTGCCAGCAGCTTGAGTGAAACTAGCACAGATACGCAGTATTTT
cdr3_aa: CASSLSETSTDTQYF

clone_size: few
v_call: TRBV27
d_call: TRBD2
j_call: TRBJ2-3
cdr3_nt: TGTGCCAGCAGTTTATCCGGGACTAGCGGGAGGGTGGGAGATACGCAGTATTTT
cdr3_aa: CASSLSGTSGRVGDTQYF

clone_size: -
v_call: TRBV6-1
d_call: -
j_call: TRBJ1-2
cdr3_nt: TGTGCCAGCAGTGAAAGTTGGGGGCGCGGATATGGCTACACCTTC
cdr3_aa: CASSESWGRGYGYTF

clone_size: -
v_call: TRBV6-5
d_call: -
j_call: TRBJ2-3
cdr3_nt: TGTGCCAGCAGTTATATCCCGGGATCATCAACAGATACGCAGTATTTT
cdr3_aa: CASSYIPGSSTDTQYF

clone_size: once
v_call: TRBV19
d_call: -
j_call: TRBJ2-2
cdr3_nt: TGTGCCAGTAGTATAATAGCCAGCCCCGACACCGGGGAGCTGTTTTTT
cdr3_aa: CASSIIASPDTGELFF

clone_size: -
v_call: TRBV6-5
d_call: -
j_call: TRBJ1-2
cdr3_nt: TGTGCCAGCAGCTCTTTGGACAGCCTCTATGGCTACACCTTC
cdr3_aa: CASSSLDSLYGYTF

clone_size: -
v_call: TRBV6-5
d_call: TRBD1
j_call: TRBJ1-2
cdr3_nt: TGTGCCAGCAGTTATTCGGACAGGGGGCTGGGCTATGGCTACACCTTC
cdr3_aa: CASSYSDRGLGYGYTF

clone_size: -
v_call: TRBV5-5
d_call: -
j_call: TRBJ1-5
cdr3_nt: TGTGCCAGCAGCCAATCCTCCACTTATAGCAATCAGCCCCAGCATTTT
cdr3_aa: CASSQSSTYSNQPQHF

clone_size: -
v_call: TRBV28
d_call: TRBD2
j_call: TRBJ2-2
cdr3_nt: TGTGCCAGCAGTTTATGGAGCCGGGGGGGAACGAACACCGGGGAGCTGTTTTTT
cdr3_aa: CASSLWSRGGTNTGELFF

clone_size: -
v_call: TRBV7-2
d_call: TRBD1
j_call: TRBJ1-1
cdr3_nt: TGTGCCAGCAGCCCCTACCCGGGAGGGGGCGAGGTCACTGAAGCTTTCTTT
cdr3_aa: CASSPYPGGGEVTEAFF

clone_size: -
v_call: TRBV19
d_call: TRBD1
j_call: TRBJ1-2
cdr3_nt: TGTGCCAGTAGTCCCCGGGACAGACTACTCTATGGCTACACCTTC
cdr3_aa: CASSPRDRLLYGYTF

clone_size: -
v_call: TRBV5-5
d_call: TRBD1
j_call: TRBJ1-2
cdr3_nt: TGTGCCAGCAGCTTGCAACAGGGGAGTGGCTACACCTTC
cdr3_aa: CASSLQQGSGYTF

clone_size: -
v_call: TRBV7-3
d_call: TRBD1
j_call: TRBJ1-2
cdr3_nt: TGTGCCAGCAGCCCCGGACAGGGGACCTATGGCTACACCTTC
cdr3_aa: CASSPGQGTYGYTF

clone_size: -
v_call: TRBV19
d_call: TRBD2
j_call: TRBJ2-7
cdr3_nt: TGTGCCAGTAGGCCGGGGACTAGCGGTACCTCCCGCGAGCAGTACTTC
cdr3_aa: CASRPGTSGTSREQYF

clone_size: -
v_call: TRBV6-5
d_call: -
j_call: TRBJ1-2
cdr3_nt: TGTGCCAGCAGTTACCGAGGTCGCCGGCAGGGGTTTCGCTACACCTTC
cdr3_aa: CASSYRGRRQGFRYTF

clone_size: -
v_call: TRBV24-1
d_call: TRBD1
j_call: TRBJ2-2
cdr3_nt: TGTGCCACCAGTGACTCACAGGGGGCAGGTGGGGAGCTGTTTTTT
cdr3_aa: CATSDSQGAGGELFF

clone_size: -
v_call: TRBV30
d_call: -
j_call: TRBJ2-3
cdr3_nt: TGTGCCGCCGGAGCCGCGGATACGCAGTATTTT
cdr3_aa: CAAGAADTQYF

clone_size: -
v_call: TRBV28
d_call: -
j_call: TRBJ1-5
cdr3_nt: TGTGCCAGCAGTACAGGGACCGATCAGCCCCAGCATTTT
cdr3_aa: CASSTGTDQPQHF

clone_size: once
v_call: TRBV11-3
d_call: TRBD2
j_call: TRBJ2-1
cdr3_nt: TGTGCCAGCAGCTTAGGCGGGAGGGGATACAATGAGCAGTTCTTC
cdr3_aa: CASSLGGRGYNEQFF

clone_size: -
v_call: TRBV15
d_call: -
j_call: TRBJ1-3
cdr3_nt: TGTGCCACCAGCCCTCGCCGAGGGATGGGTGGAAACACCATATATTTT
cdr3_aa: CATSPRRGMGGNTIYF

clone_size: -
v_call: TRBV19
d_call: TRBD2
j_call: TRBJ2-2
cdr3_nt: TGTGCCAGTAGGCGGGGGGCGAACACCGGGGAGCTGTTTTTT
cdr3_aa: CASRRGANTGELFF

clone_size: -
v_call: TRBV11-2
d_call: -
j_call: TRBJ1-2
cdr3_nt: TGTGCCAGCAGCTCACAACTGGGCACCTCAAATGGCTACACCTTC
cdr3_aa: CASSSQLGTSNGYTF

clone_size: once
v_call: TRBV27
d_call: -
j_call: TRBJ2-2
cdr3_nt: TGTGCCAGCAGCCCCTTCAGGAACACCGGGGAGCTGTTTTTT
cdr3_aa: CASSPFRNTGELFF

clone_size: -
v_call: TRBV6-6
d_call: -
j_call: TRBJ1-1
cdr3_nt: TGTGCCAGCAGTTATTCCGAGGGGAACACTGAAGCTTTCTTT
cdr3_aa: CASSYSEGNTEAFF

clone_size: -
v_call: TRBV12-5
d_call: TRBD2
j_call: TRBJ2-1
cdr3_nt: TGTGCTAGTGGTTTGTCGCCGGGTAGCGGGGCCTACAATGAGCAGTTCTTC
cdr3_aa: CASGLSPGSGAYNEQFF

clone_size: once
v_call: TRBV23-1
d_call: -
j_call: TRBJ1-2
cdr3_nt: TGCGCCAGCAGTCCCCCATTCAGTCCTAACTATGGCTACACCTTC
cdr3_aa: CASSPPFSPNYGYTF

clone_size: -
v_call: TRBV19
d_call: -
j_call: TRBJ2-5
cdr3_nt: TGTGCCAGTAGTATCCACAGGGAAACAGAGACCCAGTACTTC
cdr3_aa: CASSIHRETETQYF

clone_size: -
v_call: TRBV9
d_call: TRBD1
j_call: TRBJ1-2
cdr3_nt: TGTGCCAGCAGCGGTGAGAGGGTCGGGACAGACTATGGCTACACCTTC
cdr3_aa: CASSGERVGTDYGYTF

clone_size: -
v_call: TRBV27
d_call: TRBD2
j_call: TRBJ2-7
cdr3_nt: TGTGCCAGCAGAGTTTTCGGGGGGGCCTACGAGCAGTACTTC
cdr3_aa: CASRVFGGAYEQYF

clone_size: -
v_call: TRBV10-3
d_call: TRBD1
j_call: TRBJ1-1
cdr3_nt: TGTGCCATCAGCCAGGGACAGGGAGACACTGAAGCTTTCTTT
cdr3_aa: CAISQGQGDTEAFF

clone_size: -
v_call: TRBV29-1
d_call: -
j_call: TRBJ2-5
cdr3_nt: TGCAGCGTTGAGATCGGGGTTTTAGAGACCCAGTACTTC
cdr3_aa: CSVEIGVLETQYF

clone_size: -
v_call: TRBV3-1/TRBV3-2
d_call: TRBD1
j_call: TRBJ1-1
cdr3_nt: TGTGCCAGCAGCCAAACAGGGGGCAACACTGAAGCTTTCTTT
cdr3_aa: CASSQTGGNTEAFF

clone_size: -
v_call: TRBV28
d_call: TRBD1
j_call: TRBJ1-1
cdr3_nt: TGTGCCAGCACCTCGGGACAGGGGATCATTTTGAACACTGAAGCTTTCTTT
cdr3_aa: CASTSGQGIILNTEAFF

clone_size: -
v_call: TRBV2
d_call: TRBD2
j_call: TRBJ2-2
cdr3_nt: TGTGCCACTACTAGCGGGCACGGGGAGCTGTTTTTT
cdr3_aa: CATTSGHGELFF

clone_size: -
v_call: TRBV18
d_call: TRBD2
j_call: TRBJ2-1
cdr3_nt: TGTGCCAGCTCACCTTGGACTAGCGGGAGACACGATGAGCAGTTCTTC
cdr3_aa: CASSPWTSGRHDEQFF

clone_size: -
v_call: TRBV5-1
d_call: TRBD2
j_call: TRBJ2-7
cdr3_nt: TGCGCCAGCAGCTTGGGGGGAGCGGGGGACGAGCAGTACTTC
cdr3_aa: CASSLGGAGDEQYF

clone_size: -
v_call: TRBV11-2
d_call: -
j_call: TRBJ2-3
cdr3_nt: TGTGCCAGCAGCTTATCCCCCGGGAGCGGGAGCACAGATACGCAGTATTTT
cdr3_aa: CASSLSPGSGSTDTQYF

clone_size: -
v_call: TRBV4-1
d_call: TRBD1
j_call: TRBJ2-1
cdr3_nt: TGCGCCAGCAGCCAAGGGGACAGGAAGGGGTTCAATGAGCAGTTCTTC
cdr3_aa: CASSQGDRKGFNEQFF

clone_size: -
v_call: TRBV12-3/TRBV12-4
d_call: TRBD2
j_call: TRBJ2-5
cdr3_nt: TGTGCCAGCAGTTTCAACCGCGGGGGGACCCAGTACTTC
cdr3_aa: CASSFNRGGTQYF

clone_size: few
v_call: TRBV12-3/TRBV12-4
d_call: -
j_call: TRBJ1-1
cdr3_nt: TGTGCCAGCACTAAACACCCAGGGGCCGCTTTCTTT
cdr3_aa: CASTKHPGAAFF

clone_size: -
v_call: TRBV29-1
d_call: -
j_call: TRBJ1-2
cdr3_nt: TGCAGCGTTGAAGCAGGGGACTATGGCTACACCTTC
cdr3_aa: CSVEAGDYGYTF